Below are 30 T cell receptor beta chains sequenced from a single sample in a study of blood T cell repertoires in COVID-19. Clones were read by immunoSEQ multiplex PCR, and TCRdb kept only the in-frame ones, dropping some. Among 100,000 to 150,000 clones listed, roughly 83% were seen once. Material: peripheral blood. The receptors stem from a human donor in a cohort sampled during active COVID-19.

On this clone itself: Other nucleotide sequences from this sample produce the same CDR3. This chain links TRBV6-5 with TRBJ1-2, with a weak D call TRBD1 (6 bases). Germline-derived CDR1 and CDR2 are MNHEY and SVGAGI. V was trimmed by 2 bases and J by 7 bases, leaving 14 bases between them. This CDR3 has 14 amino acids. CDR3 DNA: TGTGCCAGCAGTTACACGGGACAAGGTGTTGGCTACACCTTC. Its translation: CASSYTGQGVGYTF.

This CDR3 reads CASSLAAGLNTEAFF. DNA for the CDR3: TGCGCCAGCAGCTTGGCGGCAGGCCTGAACACTGAAGCTTTCTTT. The J gene is TRBJ1-1, the V gene TRBV5-1; D ambiguous. The CDR3 has 15 residues. V was trimmed by 0 bases and J by 0 bases, leaving 9 bases between them. Germline CDR1 reads SGHRS; CDR2 reads YFSETQ.

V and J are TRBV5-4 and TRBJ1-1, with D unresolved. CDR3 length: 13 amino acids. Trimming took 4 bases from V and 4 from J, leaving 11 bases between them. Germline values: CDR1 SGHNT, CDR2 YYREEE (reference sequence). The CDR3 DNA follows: TGTGCCAGCAGCCTAGGCGGGCCCACTGAAGCTTTCTTT. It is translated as CASSLGGPTEAFF.

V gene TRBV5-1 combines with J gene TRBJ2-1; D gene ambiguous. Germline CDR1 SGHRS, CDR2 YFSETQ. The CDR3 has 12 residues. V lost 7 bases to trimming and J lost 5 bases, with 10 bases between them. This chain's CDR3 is CASSSTHNEQFF. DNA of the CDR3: TGCGCCAGCTCCTCTACGCACAATGAGCAGTTCTTC.

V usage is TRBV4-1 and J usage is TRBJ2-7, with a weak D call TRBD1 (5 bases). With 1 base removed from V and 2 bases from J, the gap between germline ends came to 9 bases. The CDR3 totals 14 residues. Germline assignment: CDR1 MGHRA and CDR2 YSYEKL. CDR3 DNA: TGCGCCAGCAGCCAAGTCGGACACCCCTACGAGCAGTACTTC. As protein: CASSQVGHPYEQYF.

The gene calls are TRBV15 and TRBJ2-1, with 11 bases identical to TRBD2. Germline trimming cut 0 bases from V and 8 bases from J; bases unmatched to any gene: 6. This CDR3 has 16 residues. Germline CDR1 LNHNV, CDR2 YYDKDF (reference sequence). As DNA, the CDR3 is TGTGCCACCAGCAGAGATTTGACTAGCGGGGTACATGAGCAGTTCTTC. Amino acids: CATSRDLTSGVHEQFF. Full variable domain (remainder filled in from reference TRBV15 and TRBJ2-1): DAMVIQNPRYQVTQFGKPVTLSCSQTLNHNVMYWYQQKSSQAPKLLFHYYDKDFNNEADTPDNFQSRRPNTSFCFLDIRSPGLGDTAMYLCATSRDLTSGVHEQFFGPGTRLTVL.

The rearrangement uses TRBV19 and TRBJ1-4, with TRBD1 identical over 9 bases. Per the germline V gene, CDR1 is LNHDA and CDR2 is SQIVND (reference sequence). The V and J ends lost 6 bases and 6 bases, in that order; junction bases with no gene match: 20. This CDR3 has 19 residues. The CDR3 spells CASRPVRDRAMGGHEKLFF. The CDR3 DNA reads TGTGCCAGTAGGCCCGTCCGGGACAGGGCTATGGGGGGACATGAAAAACTGTTTTTT.

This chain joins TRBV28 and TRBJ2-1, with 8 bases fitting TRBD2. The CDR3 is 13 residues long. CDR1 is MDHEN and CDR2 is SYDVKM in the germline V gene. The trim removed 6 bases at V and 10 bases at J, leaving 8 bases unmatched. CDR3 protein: CASRSGSRGEQFF. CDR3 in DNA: TGTGCCAGCAGGAGCGGGAGTCGGGGGGAGCAGTTCTTC.

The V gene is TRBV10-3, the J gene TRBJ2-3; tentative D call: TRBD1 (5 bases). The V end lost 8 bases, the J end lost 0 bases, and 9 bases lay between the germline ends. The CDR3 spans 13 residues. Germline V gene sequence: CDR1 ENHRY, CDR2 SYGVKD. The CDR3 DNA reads TGTGCCATCCAGGGCGTGAGCACAGATACGCAGTATTTT. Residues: CAIQGVSTDTQYF.

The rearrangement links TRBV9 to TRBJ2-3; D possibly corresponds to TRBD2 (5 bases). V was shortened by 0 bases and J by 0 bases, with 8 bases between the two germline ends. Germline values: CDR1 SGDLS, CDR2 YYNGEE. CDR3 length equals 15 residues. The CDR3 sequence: CASSVVSGSTDTQYF. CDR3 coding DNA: TGTGCCAGCAGCGTAGTGAGCGGAAGCACAGATACGCAGTATTTT.

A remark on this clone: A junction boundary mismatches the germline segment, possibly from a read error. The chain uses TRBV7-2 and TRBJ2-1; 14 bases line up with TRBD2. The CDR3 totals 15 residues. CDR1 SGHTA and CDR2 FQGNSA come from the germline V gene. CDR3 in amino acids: CASSLATSGRGPLIF. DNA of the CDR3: TGTGCCAGCAGCTTAGCGACTAGCGGGAGGGGTCCCCTGATCTTC.

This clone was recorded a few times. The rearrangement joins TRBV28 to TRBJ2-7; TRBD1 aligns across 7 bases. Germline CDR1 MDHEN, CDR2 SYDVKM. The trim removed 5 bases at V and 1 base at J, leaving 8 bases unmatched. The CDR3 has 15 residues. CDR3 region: CASSPDRANSYEQYF. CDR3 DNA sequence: TGTGCCAGCAGTCCCGACAGGGCTAATTCCTACGAGCAGTACTTC.

The CDR3 reads CASSAGGGSGAYEQYF. CDR3 coding DNA: TGTGCCAGCAGTGCCGGCGGGGGAAGCGGGGCCTACGAGCAGTACTTC. This chain joins TRBV6-1 and TRBJ2-7; 7 positions match TRBD2. V was pared by 4 bases and J by 2 bases, with 11 bases of the junction left unmatched. This CDR3 spans 16 amino acids. CDR1 is MNHNS and CDR2 is SASEGT in the germline V gene.

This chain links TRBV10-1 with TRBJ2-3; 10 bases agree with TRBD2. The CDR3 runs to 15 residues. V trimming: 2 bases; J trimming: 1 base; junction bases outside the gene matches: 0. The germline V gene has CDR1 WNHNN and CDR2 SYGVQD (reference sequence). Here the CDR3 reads CASSEGLAGTDTQYF. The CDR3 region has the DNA TGCGCCAGCAGTGAGGGACTAGCGGGCACAGATACGCAGTATTTT.

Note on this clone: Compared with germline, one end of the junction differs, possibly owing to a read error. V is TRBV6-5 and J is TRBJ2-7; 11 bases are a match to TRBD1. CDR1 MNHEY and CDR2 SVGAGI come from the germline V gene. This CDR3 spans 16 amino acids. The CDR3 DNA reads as TGTGCCAGCAGTTACAGGCGGACAGGGGGCTCCCACGAGCAGTACTTC. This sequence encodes CASSYRRTGGSHEQYF.

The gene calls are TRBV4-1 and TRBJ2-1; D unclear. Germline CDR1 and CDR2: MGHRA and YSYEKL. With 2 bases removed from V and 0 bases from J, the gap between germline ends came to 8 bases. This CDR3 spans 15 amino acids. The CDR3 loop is CASSQSVSSYNEQFF. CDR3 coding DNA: TGCGCCAGCAGCCAATCCGTTAGCTCCTACAATGAGCAGTTCTTC.

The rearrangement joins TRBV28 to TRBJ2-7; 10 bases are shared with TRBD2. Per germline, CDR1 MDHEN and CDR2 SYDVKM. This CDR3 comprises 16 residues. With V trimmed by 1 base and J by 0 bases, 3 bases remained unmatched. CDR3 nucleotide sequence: TGTGCCAGCAGTTTATCCCCTAGCGGGAGCTCCTACGAGCAGTACTTC. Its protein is CASSLSPSGSSYEQYF.

As DNA, the CDR3 is TGCAGCGCGATGCCCGAGAGGGAGACCCAGTACTTC. It is translated as CSAMPERETQYF. V gene TRBV29-1 combines with J gene TRBJ2-5; D gene uncertain. Trimming pared 7 bases from V and 5 bases from J, leaving 14 bases between. The CDR3 is made up of 12 amino acids. Looked up from germline, CDR1 is SQVTM and CDR2 is ANQGSEA.

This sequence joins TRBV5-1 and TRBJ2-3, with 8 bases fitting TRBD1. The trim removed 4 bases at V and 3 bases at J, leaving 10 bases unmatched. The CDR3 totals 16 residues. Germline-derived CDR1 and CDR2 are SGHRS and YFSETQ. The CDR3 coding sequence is TGCGCCAGCAGCGTACTGAATGACAGGGGAACAGATACGCAGTATTTT. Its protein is CASSVLNDRGTDTQYF.

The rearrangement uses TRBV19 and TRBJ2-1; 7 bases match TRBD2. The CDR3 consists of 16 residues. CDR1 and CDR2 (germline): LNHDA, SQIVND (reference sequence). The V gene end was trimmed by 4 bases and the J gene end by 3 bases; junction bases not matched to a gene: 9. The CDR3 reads CASSSSGFSDYNEQFF. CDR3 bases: TGTGCCAGTAGTAGTAGCGGGTTTAGCGACTACAATGAGCAGTTCTTC.

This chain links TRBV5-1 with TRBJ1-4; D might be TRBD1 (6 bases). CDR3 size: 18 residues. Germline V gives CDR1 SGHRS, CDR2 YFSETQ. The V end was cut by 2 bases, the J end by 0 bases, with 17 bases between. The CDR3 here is CASSFGNYRATTNEKLFF. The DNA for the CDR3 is TGCGCCAGCAGCTTTGGGAACTACAGGGCAACAACTAATGAAAAACTGTTTTTT.

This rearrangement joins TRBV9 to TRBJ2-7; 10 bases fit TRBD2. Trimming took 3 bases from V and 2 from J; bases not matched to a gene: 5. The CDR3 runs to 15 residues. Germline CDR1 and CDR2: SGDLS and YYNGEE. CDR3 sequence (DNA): TGTGCCAGCAGCGGTGAAGCGGGAGGGCCCTACGAGCAGTACTTC. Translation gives CASSGEAGGPYEQYF.

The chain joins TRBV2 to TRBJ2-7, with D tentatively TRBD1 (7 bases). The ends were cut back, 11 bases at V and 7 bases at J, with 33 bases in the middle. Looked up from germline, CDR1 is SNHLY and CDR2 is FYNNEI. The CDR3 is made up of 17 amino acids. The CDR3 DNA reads TGTGCCGCAGGGGGGTCAGGGCCGGCGACCAAACACGAGGAGCAGTACTTC. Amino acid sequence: CAAGGSGPATKHEEQYF.

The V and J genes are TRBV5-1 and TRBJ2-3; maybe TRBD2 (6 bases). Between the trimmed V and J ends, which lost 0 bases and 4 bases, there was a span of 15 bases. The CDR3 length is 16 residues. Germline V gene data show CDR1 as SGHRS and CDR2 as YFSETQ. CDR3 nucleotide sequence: TGCGCCAGCAGCTTGGCCGGAGGGGCAGGTCCAGATACGCAGTATTTT. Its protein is CASSLAGGAGPDTQYF.

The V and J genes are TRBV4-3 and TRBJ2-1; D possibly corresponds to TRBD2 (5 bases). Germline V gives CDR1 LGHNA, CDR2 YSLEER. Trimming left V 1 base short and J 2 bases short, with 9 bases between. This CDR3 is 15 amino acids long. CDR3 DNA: TGCGCCAGCAGCCAAGCTGTGGGAGCCTACAATGAGCAGTTCTTC. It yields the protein CASSQAVGAYNEQFF.

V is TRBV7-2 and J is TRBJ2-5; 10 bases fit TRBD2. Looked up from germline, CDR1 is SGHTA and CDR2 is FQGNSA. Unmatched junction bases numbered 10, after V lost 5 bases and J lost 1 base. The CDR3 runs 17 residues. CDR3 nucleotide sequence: TGTGCCAGCAGCCTCAGAGCGGGAGGGCCCCTCCAAGAGACCCAGTACTTC. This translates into CASSLRAGGPLQETQYF.

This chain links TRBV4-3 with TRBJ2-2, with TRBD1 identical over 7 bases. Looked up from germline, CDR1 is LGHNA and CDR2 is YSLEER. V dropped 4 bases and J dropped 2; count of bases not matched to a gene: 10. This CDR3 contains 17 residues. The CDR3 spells CASSPGQTLANTGELFF. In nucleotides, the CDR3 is TGCGCCAGCAGCCCGGGACAGACCCTAGCCAACACCGGGGAGCTGTTTTTT.

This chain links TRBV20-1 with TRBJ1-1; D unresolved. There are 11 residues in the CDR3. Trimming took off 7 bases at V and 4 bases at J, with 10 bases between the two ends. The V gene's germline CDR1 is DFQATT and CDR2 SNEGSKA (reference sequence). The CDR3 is CSGMGATEAFF. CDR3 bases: TGCAGTGGAATGGGCGCCACTGAAGCTTTCTTT.

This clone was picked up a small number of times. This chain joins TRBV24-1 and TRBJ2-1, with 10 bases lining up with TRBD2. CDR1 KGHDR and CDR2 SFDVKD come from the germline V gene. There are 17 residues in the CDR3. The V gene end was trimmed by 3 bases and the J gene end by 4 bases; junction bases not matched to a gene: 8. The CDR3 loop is CATSDARTSGIYNEQFF. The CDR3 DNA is TGTGCCACCAGTGATGCACGGACTAGCGGAATATACAATGAGCAGTTCTTC.

CDR3 DNA sequence: TGTGCCAGCAGCCCGGGACTCGGGGAGCAGTACTTC. It is translated as CASSPGLGEQYF. The gene calls are TRBV6-5 and TRBJ2-7; D might be TRBD2 (6 bases). The length of the CDR3 is 12 residues. Germline-derived CDR1 and CDR2 are MNHEY and SVGAGI. V was shortened by 6 bases and J by 7 bases, with 13 bases between the two germline ends.